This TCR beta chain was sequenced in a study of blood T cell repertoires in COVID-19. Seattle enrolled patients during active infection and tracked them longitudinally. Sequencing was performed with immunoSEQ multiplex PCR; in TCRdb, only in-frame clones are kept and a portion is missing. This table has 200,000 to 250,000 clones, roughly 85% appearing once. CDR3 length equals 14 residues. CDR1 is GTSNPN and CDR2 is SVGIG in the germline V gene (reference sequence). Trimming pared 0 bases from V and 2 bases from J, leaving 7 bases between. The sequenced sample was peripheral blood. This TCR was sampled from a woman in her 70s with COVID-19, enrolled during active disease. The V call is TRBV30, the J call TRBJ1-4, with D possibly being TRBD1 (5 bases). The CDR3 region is CAWSVGLTNEKLFF. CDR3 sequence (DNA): TGTGCCTGGAGTGTGGGACTGACTAATGAAAAACTGTTTTTT.